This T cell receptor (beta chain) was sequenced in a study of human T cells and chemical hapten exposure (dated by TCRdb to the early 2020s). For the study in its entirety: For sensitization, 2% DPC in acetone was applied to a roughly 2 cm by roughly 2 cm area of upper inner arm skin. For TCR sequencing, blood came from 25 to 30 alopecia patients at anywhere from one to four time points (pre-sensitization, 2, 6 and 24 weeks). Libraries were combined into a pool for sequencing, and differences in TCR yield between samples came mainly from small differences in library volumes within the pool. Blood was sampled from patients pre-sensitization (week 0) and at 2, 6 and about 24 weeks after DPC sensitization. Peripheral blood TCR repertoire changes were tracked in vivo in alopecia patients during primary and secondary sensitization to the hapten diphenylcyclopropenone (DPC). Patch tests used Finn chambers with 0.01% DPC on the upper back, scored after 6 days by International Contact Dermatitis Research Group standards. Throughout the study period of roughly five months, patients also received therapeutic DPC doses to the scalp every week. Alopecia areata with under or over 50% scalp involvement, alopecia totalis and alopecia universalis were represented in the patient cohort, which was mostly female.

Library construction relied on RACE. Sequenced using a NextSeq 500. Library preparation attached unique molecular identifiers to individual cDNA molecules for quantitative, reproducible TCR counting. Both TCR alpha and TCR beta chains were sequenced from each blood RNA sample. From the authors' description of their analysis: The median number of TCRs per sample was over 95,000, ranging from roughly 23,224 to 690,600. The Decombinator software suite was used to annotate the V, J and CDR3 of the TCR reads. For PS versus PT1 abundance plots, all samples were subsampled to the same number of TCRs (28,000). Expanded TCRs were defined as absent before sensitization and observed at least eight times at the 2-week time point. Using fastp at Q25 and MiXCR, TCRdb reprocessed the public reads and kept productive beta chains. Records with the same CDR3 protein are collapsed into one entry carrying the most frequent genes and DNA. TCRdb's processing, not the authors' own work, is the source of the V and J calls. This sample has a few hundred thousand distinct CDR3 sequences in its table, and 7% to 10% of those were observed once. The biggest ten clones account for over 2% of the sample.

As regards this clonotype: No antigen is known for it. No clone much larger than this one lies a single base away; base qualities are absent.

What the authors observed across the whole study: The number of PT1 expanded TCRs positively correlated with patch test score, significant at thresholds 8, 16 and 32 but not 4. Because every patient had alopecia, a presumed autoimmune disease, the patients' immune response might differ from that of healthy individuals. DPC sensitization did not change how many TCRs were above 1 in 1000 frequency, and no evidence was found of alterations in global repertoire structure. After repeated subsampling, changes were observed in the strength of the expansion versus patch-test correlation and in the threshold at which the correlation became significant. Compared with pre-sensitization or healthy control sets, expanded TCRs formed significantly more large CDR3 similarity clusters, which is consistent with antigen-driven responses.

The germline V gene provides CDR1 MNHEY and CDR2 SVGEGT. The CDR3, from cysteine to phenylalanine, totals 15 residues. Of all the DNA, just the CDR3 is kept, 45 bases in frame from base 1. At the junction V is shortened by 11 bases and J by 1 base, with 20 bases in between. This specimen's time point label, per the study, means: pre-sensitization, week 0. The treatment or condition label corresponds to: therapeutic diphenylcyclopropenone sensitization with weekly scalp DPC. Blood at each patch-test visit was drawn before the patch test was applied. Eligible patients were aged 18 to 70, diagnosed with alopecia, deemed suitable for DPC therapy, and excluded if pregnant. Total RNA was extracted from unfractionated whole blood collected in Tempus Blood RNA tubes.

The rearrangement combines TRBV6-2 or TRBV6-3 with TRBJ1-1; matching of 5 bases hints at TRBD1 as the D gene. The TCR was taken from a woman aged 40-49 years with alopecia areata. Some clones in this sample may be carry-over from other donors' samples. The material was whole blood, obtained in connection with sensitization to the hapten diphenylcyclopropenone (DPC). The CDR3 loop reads CAAASRAGKNTEAFF. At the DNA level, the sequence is TGTGCCGCGGCGTCCAGGGCGGGTAAGAACACTGAAGCTTTCTTT.